This T cell receptor beta chain is from a study of B cell selection in AIRE deficiency. Regulatory T cells were sorted as CD4+CD25hiCD127low/negative cells. The repertoire was sequenced with immunoSEQ multiplex PCR; TCRdb's copy has only in-frame clones and lacks some. This sample has some 25,000 clones, with approximately 90% found just once. Per the germline V gene, CDR1 is MNHEY and CDR2 is SMNVEV (reference sequence). Trimming pared 1 base from V and 8 bases from J, leaving 15 bases between. The CDR3 loop spans 15 amino acids. This clone was found once. The V gene is TRBV27, the J gene TRBJ2-1; tentatively, D is TRBD2 (6 bases). The sequencing sample was made of CD4+CD25+ Tregs sorted from PBMCs. The sequence derives from a human donor in good health. CDR3 protein: CASSLWGVNVDEQFF. The CDR3 nucleotides read TGTGCCAGCAGTTTATGGGGGGTTAATGTCGATGAGCAGTTCTTC.